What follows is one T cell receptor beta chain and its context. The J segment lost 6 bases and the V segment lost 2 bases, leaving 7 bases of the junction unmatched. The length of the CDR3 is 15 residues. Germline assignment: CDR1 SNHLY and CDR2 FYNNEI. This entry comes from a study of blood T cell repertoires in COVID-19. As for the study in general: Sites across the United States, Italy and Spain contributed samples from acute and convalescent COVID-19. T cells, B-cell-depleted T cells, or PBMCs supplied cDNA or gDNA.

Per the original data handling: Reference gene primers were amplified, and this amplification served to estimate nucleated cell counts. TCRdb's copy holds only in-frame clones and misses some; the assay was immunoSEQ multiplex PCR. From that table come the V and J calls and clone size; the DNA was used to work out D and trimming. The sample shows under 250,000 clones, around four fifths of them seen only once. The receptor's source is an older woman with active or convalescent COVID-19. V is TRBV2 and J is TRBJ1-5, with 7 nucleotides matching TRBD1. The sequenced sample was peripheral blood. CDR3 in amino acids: CASSESRQGLQPQHF. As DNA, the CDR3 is TGTGCCAGCAGTGAATCGAGACAGGGCCTTCAGCCCCAGCATTTT.